Listed below are T cell receptor beta chains from one sample, sequenced in a study of blood T cell repertoires in COVID-19. Measured with immunoSEQ multiplex PCR; TCRdb has only the in-frame clones, and not every one. This table has under 150,000 clones, over 80% appearing once. The sample was PBMCs or T cells enriched from blood (not recorded which). The receptors derive from a woman in her thirties or forties who had recovered from COVID-19. Each CDR3 is given with its conserved first and last residue. The order of the fields is CDR3 protein, CDR3 DNA, D gene, V gene, J gene, clone size. A D gene is named only where the DNA matches it firmly. Not all rows give a size; the values are once, few, many and, for expanded clones, a class.

cdr3_aa: CASSPRAFSGETQYF; cdr3_nt: TGTGCCAGCAGCCCACGGGCCTTTAGCGGAGAGACCCAGTACTTC; d_call: NA; v_call: TRBV11-2; j_call: TRBJ2-5; clone_size: NA
cdr3_aa: CSVETVSGYGYTF; cdr3_nt: TGCAGCGTTGAGACCGTATCGGGGTATGGCTACACCTTC; d_call: NA; v_call: TRBV29-1; j_call: TRBJ1-2; clone_size: NA
cdr3_aa: CASSLKATGTGGYTF; cdr3_nt: TGTGCCAGCAGCTTAAAGGCGACAGGGACTGGTGGCTACACCTTC; d_call: TRBD1; v_call: TRBV11-2; j_call: TRBJ1-2; clone_size: NA
cdr3_aa: CAWSVRASGSSEQYF; cdr3_nt: TGTGCCTGGAGTGTACGGGCTAGCGGGAGCAGCGAGCAGTACTTC; d_call: TRBD2; v_call: TRBV30; j_call: TRBJ2-7; clone_size: NA
cdr3_aa: CASSITGKDNLHF; cdr3_nt: TGTGCCAGCAGTATAACAGGGAAAGATAACCTCCACTTT; d_call: NA; v_call: TRBV6-5; j_call: TRBJ1-6; clone_size: NA
cdr3_aa: CASRLKTSGSYEQYF; cdr3_nt: TGTGCCAGCAGGCTCAAGACTAGCGGATCCTACGAGCAGTACTTC; d_call: TRBD2; v_call: TRBV2; j_call: TRBJ2-7; clone_size: NA
cdr3_aa: CASSPRQTPLGNTIYF; cdr3_nt: TGTGCCAGTAGTCCGAGACAGACGCCCTTGGGAAACACCATATATTTT; d_call: NA; v_call: TRBV19; j_call: TRBJ1-3; clone_size: NA
cdr3_aa: CASSPGQGNYGYTF; cdr3_nt: TGTGCCAGCAGCCCCGGCCAGGGTAACTATGGCTACACCTTC; d_call: NA; v_call: TRBV11-2; j_call: TRBJ1-2; clone_size: NA
cdr3_aa: CAISETLWTGGTMRAFF; cdr3_nt: TGTGCCATCAGCGAGACCCTATGGACAGGCGGAACAATGAGGGCTTTCTTT; d_call: TRBD1; v_call: TRBV10-3; j_call: TRBJ1-1; clone_size: NA
cdr3_aa: CASSDWDRPEQYF; cdr3_nt: TGTGCCAGCAGTGATTGGGACAGACCCGAGCAGTACTTC; d_call: TRBD1; v_call: TRBV2; j_call: TRBJ2-7; clone_size: NA
cdr3_aa: CAWSSGVRNTEAFF; cdr3_nt: TGTGCCTGGAGTTCCGGGGTGAGGAACACTGAAGCTTTCTTT; d_call: NA; v_call: TRBV30; j_call: TRBJ1-1; clone_size: NA
cdr3_aa: CAISPGTSGYNEQFF; cdr3_nt: TGTGCCATCAGTCCCGGGACTAGCGGATACAATGAGCAGTTCTTC; d_call: TRBD2; v_call: TRBV10-3; j_call: TRBJ2-1; clone_size: NA
cdr3_aa: CASSYSGTESYEQYF; cdr3_nt: TGTGCCAGCAGTTACTCAGGGACAGAGTCCTACGAGCAGTACTTC; d_call: TRBD1; v_call: TRBV6-5; j_call: TRBJ2-7; clone_size: NA
cdr3_aa: CASSFPLHPYEQYF; cdr3_nt: TGTGCCAGCAGCTTCCCCTTACACCCCTACGAGCAGTACTTC; d_call: NA; v_call: TRBV7-9; j_call: TRBJ2-7; clone_size: NA
cdr3_aa: CASSDSDKGQTGELFF; cdr3_nt: TGCGCCAGCAGTGACTCGGACAAGGGGCAGACCGGGGAGCTGTTTTTT; d_call: NA; v_call: TRBV10-1; j_call: TRBJ2-2; clone_size: NA
cdr3_aa: CASSWTGGYGYTF; cdr3_nt: TGTGCCAGCAGTTGGACAGGGGGCTATGGCTACACCTTC; d_call: TRBD1; v_call: TRBV6-2/TRBV6-3; j_call: TRBJ1-2; clone_size: NA
cdr3_aa: CASSLVLDRPSTDTQYF; cdr3_nt: TGTGCCAGCAGCTTAGTTCTAGACAGACCAAGCACAGATACGCAGTATTTT; d_call: NA; v_call: TRBV7-8; j_call: TRBJ2-3; clone_size: NA
cdr3_aa: CASRDRSHKNEAFF; cdr3_nt: TGTGCCAGCAGAGACAGGAGCCATAAAAATGAAGCTTTCTTT; d_call: NA; v_call: TRBV2; j_call: TRBJ1-1; clone_size: NA
cdr3_aa: CASSAGTSGIRVRNEQYF; cdr3_nt: TGTGCCAGCAGCGCCGGGACTAGCGGGATTCGTGTTCGGAACGAGCAGTACTTC; d_call: TRBD2; v_call: TRBV6-2/TRBV6-3; j_call: TRBJ2-7; clone_size: NA
cdr3_aa: CASSYSGLAGTDTQYF; cdr3_nt: TGTGCCAGCAGTTACTCGGGACTAGCGGGGACAGATACGCAGTATTTT; d_call: TRBD2; v_call: TRBV6-2/TRBV6-3; j_call: TRBJ2-3; clone_size: NA
cdr3_aa: CASGGGQGPYEQYF; cdr3_nt: TGTGCCAGCGGGGGGGGCCAGGGGCCCTACGAGCAGTACTTC; d_call: NA; v_call: TRBV11-2; j_call: TRBJ2-7; clone_size: NA
cdr3_aa: CASSIVGSDTQYF; cdr3_nt: TGTGCCAGTAGTATAGTCGGGTCAGATACGCAGTATTTT; d_call: NA; v_call: TRBV19; j_call: TRBJ2-3; clone_size: NA
cdr3_aa: CASSIAQGTYEQYF; cdr3_nt: TGTGCCAGTAGTATAGCACAGGGGACATACGAGCAGTACTTC; d_call: TRBD1; v_call: TRBV19; j_call: TRBJ2-7; clone_size: NA
cdr3_aa: CASSSGTSGRGEETQYF; cdr3_nt: TGTGCCAGCAGTTCCGGGACTAGCGGGAGAGGGGAAGAGACCCAGTACTTC; d_call: TRBD2; v_call: TRBV5-8; j_call: TRBJ2-5; clone_size: NA
cdr3_aa: CASSQEGQGANQPQHF; cdr3_nt: TGCGCCAGCAGCCAAGAAGGACAGGGGGCTAATCAGCCCCAGCATTTT; d_call: TRBD1; v_call: TRBV4-1; j_call: TRBJ1-5; clone_size: NA
cdr3_aa: CASSQDYRGEAFF; cdr3_nt: TGCGCCAGCAGCCAGGATTACAGGGGAGAAGCTTTCTTT; d_call: TRBD1; v_call: TRBV4-1; j_call: TRBJ1-1; clone_size: NA
cdr3_aa: CASRFQGRGPWEKLFF; cdr3_nt: TGCGCCAGTAGGTTCCAAGGCAGGGGGCCTTGGGAAAAACTGTTTTTT; d_call: TRBD1; v_call: TRBV5-1; j_call: TRBJ1-4; clone_size: NA
cdr3_aa: CASSLLAGGYEQYF; cdr3_nt: TGTGCCAGCAGTTTGTTGGCGGGGGGTTACGAGCAGTACTTC; d_call: TRBD2; v_call: TRBV28; j_call: TRBJ2-7; clone_size: NA
cdr3_aa: CASSATPQGGTQYF; cdr3_nt: TGTGCCAGCAGCGCGACTCCCCAGGGAGGGACCCAGTACTTC; d_call: NA; v_call: TRBV14; j_call: TRBJ2-5; clone_size: NA
cdr3_aa: CASSPPRVGGNQPQHF; cdr3_nt: TGTGCCAGCAGCCCACCCCGGGTGGGAGGCAATCAGCCCCAGCATTTT; d_call: NA; v_call: TRBV7-8; j_call: TRBJ1-5; clone_size: NA
cdr3_aa: CASSLEGLAVYVRGNEQFF; cdr3_nt: TGCGCCAGCAGCCTGGAGGGACTAGCGGTCTATGTTAGGGGGAATGAGCAGTTCTTC; d_call: TRBD2; v_call: TRBV5-1; j_call: TRBJ2-1; clone_size: NA
cdr3_aa: CASSPQVNTEAFF; cdr3_nt: TGTGCCAGCTCACCCCAGGTCAACACTGAAGCTTTCTTT; d_call: NA; v_call: TRBV18; j_call: TRBJ1-1; clone_size: once
cdr3_aa: CASSQVQGAYNSPLHF; cdr3_nt: TGCGCCAGCAGCCAAGTCCAGGGCGCCTATAATTCACCCCTCCACTTT; d_call: NA; v_call: TRBV4-1; j_call: TRBJ1-6; clone_size: NA
cdr3_aa: CASSFGTRTFNEQFF; cdr3_nt: TGTGCCAGCAGCTTTGGAACTAGAACCTTTAATGAGCAGTTCTTC; d_call: NA; v_call: TRBV5-6; j_call: TRBJ2-1; clone_size: NA
cdr3_aa: CASSRELADSTDTQYF; cdr3_nt: TGCGCCAGCAGCCGGGAACTAGCGGACTCCACAGATACGCAGTATTTT; d_call: TRBD2; v_call: TRBV5-1; j_call: TRBJ2-3; clone_size: NA
cdr3_aa: CASSLGAGGRDTQYF; cdr3_nt: TGCGCCAGCAGCTTGGGAGCGGGGGGGCGAGATACGCAGTATTTT; d_call: TRBD2; v_call: TRBV5-1; j_call: TRBJ2-3; clone_size: NA
cdr3_aa: CASTIGLAGNEQFF; cdr3_nt: TGTGCCAGTACCATTGGACTAGCGGGCAATGAGCAGTTCTTC; d_call: TRBD2; v_call: TRBV19; j_call: TRBJ2-1; clone_size: few
cdr3_aa: CASSILAGWDNQPQHF; cdr3_nt: TGTGCCAGTAGTATCTTGGCAGGGTGGGACAATCAGCCCCAGCATTTT; d_call: NA; v_call: TRBV19; j_call: TRBJ1-5; clone_size: NA
cdr3_aa: CASSYGGASNYGYTF; cdr3_nt: TGTGCCAGCAGTTACGGCGGGGCTTCTAACTATGGCTACACCTTC; d_call: NA; v_call: TRBV6-5; j_call: TRBJ1-2; clone_size: once
cdr3_aa: CASSWGAVSGANVLTF; cdr3_nt: TGTGCCAGCAGCTGGGGAGCTGTCTCTGGGGCCAACGTCCTGACTTTC; d_call: NA; v_call: TRBV5-6; j_call: TRBJ2-6; clone_size: NA